This note documents a single T cell receptor beta chain sequence. This clone's antigen is unknown. No much larger clone is present one base from it, and per-base qualities are unavailable. Collaborating institutions collected whole blood in K2EDTA tubes following their own protocols. For TCRbeta analysis, collaborators shipped samples as frozen whole blood, isolated PBMCs, or DNA extracted from either of those sample types. This sample is drawn from a study of blood T cell repertoires in COVID-19 (dated by TCRdb to the early 2020s). About the full investigation: Samples from collaborators originated in the United States, Italy and Spain and spanned both the acute and convalescent phases of COVID-19. The material from the prospective study consisted of cDNA or gDNA derived from T cells, B-cell-depleted T cells, or PBMCs. The dataset comprised deeply sampled blood TCRbeta repertoires from subjects exposed to, actively infected with, or recovered from COVID-19. The repertoires were made available in a free public database intended to serve as a resource for research on the immune response to SARS-CoV-2. The samples were drawn from two sources: the first 160 participants of the ongoing ImmuneRACE study, and over 950 subjects contributed by 6 global collaborators. A de-identified subject ID, COVID-19 status, age in years and sex were almost always included in the sample metadata. HLA class I and class II types, where available, came from metadata supplied by the sample provider rather than from assay-based typing.

CDR1 and CDR2 (LGHDT, YNNKEL) derive from the germline V gene (reference sequence). V was cut back by 1 base and J by 10 bases, leaving a gap of 16 bases between them. The CDR3 spans 15 residues, from the cysteine through the phenylalanine. The kept DNA is CDR3 alone, 45 bases in frame from the first base. The immunoSEQ Assay, a bias-controlled multiplex PCR, was used to amplify TCRbeta CDR3 regions from genomic DNA. The paper's data handling went like this. Nucleated cell counts per sample were estimated from amplification of reference gene primers within the assay. Sequence reads were collapsed and filtered to measure the absolute abundance of every unique TCRbeta CDR3 rearrangement. Productive Simpson clonality was computed per sample as the square root of Simpson's diversity index over productive rearrangements. The immuneACCESS repertoire file appears here via TCRdb, limited to in-frame rearrangements. These files lack a portion of the clones; in checked studies, under half of the deficit traces to unresolved V genes, and the cause of the others is not known. The D gene and trimming were derived from the DNA, and the V and J assignments and clone size from that table. The sample data list 9,900 or so clones, and roughly 89% of these were observed just once. The ten biggest clones cover about a tenth of the sample.

What the study reported, not specific to this receptor: The quantity of clinical and demographic metadata differed by source and by participant and was supplied without curation.

Material: peripheral blood. The source of this sequence is a human donor in a cohort sampled during active COVID-19. The rearranged chain carries TRBV3-1 (or the pseudogene TRBV3-2) and TRBJ1-4; tentative D gene TRBD1, with 5 bases matching. The nucleotides are TGTGCCAGCAGCCAAGTAGGCTCCCCCGGGGGAAAACTGTTTTTT. Translated, it gives CASSQVGSPGGKLFF.